This T cell receptor beta chain is drawn from a study of beta chain features in type 1 diabetes. Findings of the study overall: Patients showed naive, central memory and Treg TCRB repertoires that appeared more similar than those of healthy donors. Shortening that was moderate but significant affected the TCRB CDR3s of Type 1 diabetes patients in all four CD4+ subsets.

This clone has just a few counts. Its specificity is not known. The CDR3 has 15 residues. Germline V CDR1 and CDR2: MNHEY, SVGAGI. Trimming left V 8 bases short and J 0 bases short, with 17 bases between. The whole isolated RNA underwent reverse transcription, so sequencing captured expressed TCRB transcripts. The method was immunoSEQ multiplex PCR; TCRdb's version includes in-frame clones alone and lacks a portion of them. The sample comprises 130,000 to 150,000 clones, more than 9% of which are singletons, and under 1.5% rests with the top ten. The sequencing sample was made of naive CD4+ T cells from blood. The receptor's source is a young man in good health. The chain uses TRBV6-5 and TRBJ2-7; a weak D match, TRBD1 (6 bases). The CDR3 region is CASSPTDSYSYEQYF. DNA for the CDR3: TGTGCCAGCTCTCCCACGGACAGCTACTCCTACGAGCAGTACTTC.